The rows below give T cell receptor beta chains drawn from one sample of a study of T cell repertoires in cytomegalovirus infection. TCRdb re-derived calls from the reads in MiXCR, one entry per CDR3 protein. The repertoire consists of hundreds of thousands of distinct CDR3 sequences, with approximately 10% occurring once and the leading ten covering roughly 10%. Sequencing was done on a sample of PBMCs. These receptors originate from a human donor in good health (CMV status not recorded). Some clones in this sample may be carry-over from other donors' samples. Each CDR3 is given with its conserved first and last residue. Fields, in order: clone size, J gene, D gene, V gene, CDR3 DNA, CDR3 protein. D genes are given only for firm matches. Expanded clones get a size class; other rows say once, few or many, or leave the size out.

size: many; J: TRBJ1-1; D: .; V: TRBV19; DNA: TGTGCCAGTAGTCCGGGAGGGAGATACACTGAAGCTTTCTTT; CDR3: CASSPGGRYTEAFF
size: few; J: TRBJ2-1; D: .; V: TRBV10-2; DNA: TGCGCCAGCAGTGAGGGAACCCTAGGTTTCTTC; CDR3: CASSEGTLGFF
size: .; J: TRBJ2-5; D: .; V: TRBV5-6; DNA: TGTGCCAGCAGCTTTTATCCAGAGACCCAGTACTTC; CDR3: CASSFYPETQYF
size: many; J: TRBJ2-7; D: .; V: TRBV7-2; DNA: TGTGCCAGCAGCTTCGACGTCGGGACCTACGAGCAGTACTTC; CDR3: CASSFDVGTYEQYF
size: few; J: TRBJ2-1; D: .; V: TRBV3-1; DNA: TGTGCCAGCAGCCAAGAATCCGGGGCGATCAATGAGCAGTTCTTC; CDR3: CASSQESGAINEQFF
size: .; J: TRBJ2-1; D: .; V: TRBV7-9; DNA: TGTGCCAGCAGCTTAAAGGAGGGGTACAATGAGCAGTTCTTC; CDR3: CASSLKEGYNEQFF
size: few; J: TRBJ2-3; D: .; V: TRBV29-1; DNA: TGCAGCGTTGACCAGGGTACAGATACGCAGTATTTT; CDR3: CSVDQGTDTQYF
size: .; J: TRBJ2-4; D: .; V: TRBV6-1; DNA: TGTGCCAGCACCCTGGGACGGGGGTCGTACTTC; CDR3: CASTLGRGSYF
size: .; J: TRBJ1-2; D: TRBD1; V: TRBV7-9; DNA: TGTGCCAGCAGCCCTGGGACAGAGAGTGATGGCTACACCTTC; CDR3: CASSPGTESDGYTF
size: .; J: TRBJ1-2; D: .; V: TRBV20-1; DNA: TGCAGTGCTAGAGAGGCGGCAGGGTACTATGGCTACACCTTC; CDR3: CSAREAAGYYGYTF
size: few; J: TRBJ2-7; D: .; V: TRBV14; DNA: TGTGCCAGCAGCCAAGATCTTCGAGGGTTCGAGCAGTACTTC; CDR3: CASSQDLRGFEQYF
size: .; J: TRBJ1-1; D: .; V: TRBV7-3; DNA: TGTGCCAGCAGCTTAATGGCAGGGATGAACACTGAAGCTTTCTTT; CDR3: CASSLMAGMNTEAFF
size: many; J: TRBJ1-3; D: .; V: TRBV18; DNA: TGTGCCAGCTCACCATCCCAGGATGGAAACACCATATATTTT; CDR3: CASSPSQDGNTIYF
size: many; J: TRBJ2-2; D: .; V: TRBV12-3/TRBV12-4; DNA: TGTGCCAGTCGGAGGGGCACCGGGGAGCTGTTTTTT; CDR3: CASRRGTGELFF
size: .; J: TRBJ1-2; D: .; V: TRBV7-9; DNA: TGTGCCAGCAGCCCCGCAGGGCCCAATGGCTACACCTTC; CDR3: CASSPAGPNGYTF
size: many; J: TRBJ1-2; D: .; V: TRBV4-2; DNA: TGTGCCAGCAGCCTCGGTGGGGATCGGGACTATGGCTACACCTTC; CDR3: CASSLGGDRDYGYTF
size: many; J: TRBJ2-2; D: TRBD1; V: TRBV5-1; DNA: TGCGCCAGCAGCTTGGGCTCCGGGACAGGGATGACCGGGGAGCTGTTTTTT; CDR3: CASSLGSGTGMTGELFF
size: many; J: TRBJ2-5; D: .; V: TRBV11-2; DNA: TGTGCCAGCAGCTTGACCCAAGAGACCCAGTACTTC; CDR3: CASSLTQETQYF
size: many; J: TRBJ2-7; D: .; V: TRBV4-1; DNA: TGCGCCAGCAGCCAAGTAATTAGGGACGAGCAGTACTTC; CDR3: CASSQVIRDEQYF
size: many; J: TRBJ2-7; D: TRBD2; V: TRBV12-3/TRBV12-4; DNA: TGTGCCAGCAGTTCCCGGGACTACTCCTACGAGCAGTACTTC; CDR3: CASSSRDYSYEQYF
size: many; J: TRBJ2-1; D: TRBD2; V: TRBV20-1; DNA: TGCAGTGCTAGACCGCCGACTAGCGGGGCCCATGAGCAGTTCTTC; CDR3: CSARPPTSGAHEQFF
size: many; J: TRBJ2-7; D: TRBD1; V: TRBV5-6; DNA: TGTGCCAGCAGCTTGGTGGGACAGGGGGTCCACGAGCAGTACTTC; CDR3: CASSLVGQGVHEQYF
size: many; J: TRBJ2-1; D: TRBD2; V: TRBV6-6; DNA: TGTGCCAGCCTCCCTTTCGGACTAGCGACGAATGAGCAGTTCTTC; CDR3: CASLPFGLATNEQFF
size: .; J: TRBJ2-5; D: .; V: TRBV5-1; DNA: TGCGCCAGCAGCTTGAACCGCAGGGAGACCCAGTACTTC; CDR3: CASSLNRRETQYF
size: many; J: TRBJ1-1; D: .; V: TRBV27; DNA: TGTGCCAGCAGTTTAATGGGGGGGGGGACTGAAGCTTTCTTT; CDR3: CASSLMGGGTEAFF
size: many; J: TRBJ2-7; D: TRBD1; V: TRBV12-3/TRBV12-4; DNA: TGTGCCAGCAGTCCACGACCAGGGGGCGAGCAGTACTTC; CDR3: CASSPRPGGEQYF
size: many; J: TRBJ1-2; D: TRBD1; V: TRBV5-5; DNA: TGTGCCAGCAGCCGACAGGGTAGCGGCTACACCTTC; CDR3: CASSRQGSGYTF
size: few; J: TRBJ2-2; D: TRBD2; V: TRBV5-1; DNA: TGCGCCAGCAGCTTGGGTAGCGGGACGAACACCGGGGAGCTGTTTTTT; CDR3: CASSLGSGTNTGELFF
size: .; J: TRBJ2-7; D: .; V: TRBV9; DNA: TGTGCCAGCAGTGCCTTACGGGAGCCCAACGAGCAGTACTTC; CDR3: CASSALREPNEQYF
size: many; J: TRBJ2-7; D: .; V: TRBV11-2; DNA: TGTGCCAGCAGCTTAGACGTCTCCTCCTACGAGCAGTACTTC; CDR3: CASSLDVSSYEQYF
size: many; J: TRBJ1-1; D: TRBD1; V: TRBV4-2; DNA: TGTGCCAGCAGCCACGGACAGGGGGAGGACACTGAAGCTTTCTTT; CDR3: CASSHGQGEDTEAFF
size: many; J: TRBJ2-6; D: TRBD1; V: TRBV7-6; DNA: TGTGCCAGCAGCTTAAGGCCCCCAGGACAGGGGTACTCTGGGGCCAACGTCCTGACTTTC; CDR3: CASSLRPPGQGYSGANVLTF
size: many; J: TRBJ2-7; D: TRBD2; V: TRBV28; DNA: TGTGCCAGCAGTCCAGGACTAGCGGGTAAAAAGCAGTACTTC; CDR3: CASSPGLAGKKQYF
size: many; J: TRBJ2-1; D: .; V: TRBV6-1; DNA: TGTGCCAGCAGTTCCCCCACAGAGCAAACATACAATGAGCAGTTCTTC; CDR3: CASSSPTEQTYNEQFF
size: few; J: TRBJ2-1; D: .; V: TRBV20-1; DNA: TGCAGTGCTTCCCCGGGACTCTACAATGAGCAGTTCTTC; CDR3: CSASPGLYNEQFF
size: few; J: TRBJ1-1; D: .; V: TRBV12-5; DNA: TGTGCTAGTGGTTTGGGGGGGCAAGGTGAAGCTTTCTTT; CDR3: CASGLGGQGEAFF
size: few; J: TRBJ1-3; D: .; V: TRBV20-1; DNA: TGCAGTGCTACCAGGACCAGGTCGCGCGGAAACACCATATATTTT; CDR3: CSATRTRSRGNTIYF
size: .; J: TRBJ2-7; D: TRBD2; V: TRBV13; DNA: TGTGCCAGCAGCTTAGTGCTAGCGGGTAACTCCTACGAGCAGTACTTC; CDR3: CASSLVLAGNSYEQYF
size: few; J: TRBJ1-6; D: .; V: TRBV20-1; DNA: TGCAGTGCTAGCGAATCCACAGGGTATTCACCCCTCCACTTT; CDR3: CSASESTGYSPLHF
size: many; J: TRBJ2-7; D: .; V: TRBV23-1; DNA: TGCGCCAGCAGCCACCCTGACTCGACATACGCCTACGAGCAGTACTTC; CDR3: CASSHPDSTYAYEQYF
size: many; J: TRBJ2-7; D: .; V: TRBV28; DNA: TGTGCCAGCAGTTATATCTACGAGCAGTACTTC; CDR3: CASSYIYEQYF